This TCR beta chain comes out of a study of glioma-infiltrating T cells. In germline, CDR1 is LNHDA, CDR2 SQIVND (reference sequence). V was pared by 4 bases and J by 14 bases, with 21 bases between. The CDR3 totals 15 residues. Study-level points and caveats: Non-neoplastic patients had below-expected tissue-blood divergence, while all gliomas exceeded expectation. Only very few CDR3 sequences appeared in both tissue and blood.

Using RNA template, CDR3s of TCR alpha and beta were amplified with iRepertoire arm-PCR. Tissue mRNA or PBMC total RNA, roughly 85-450 ng, went into one-step reverse transcription and amplification. A single record per CDR3 protein comes from TCRdb applying MiXCR to the multiplex PCR reads. The sample consists of 100,000 to 150,000 distinct CDR3 sequences, roughly 24% of them appearing once. As for this clonotype: Its antigen is undetermined.

The TCR sequence derives from a human donor with low-grade glioma or glioblastoma, undergoing nonglioma brain surgery, or in good health (not recorded which). J is TRBJ1-6 and V is TRBV19; D not certain. Material: glioma tissue, nonneoplastic brain tissue, or PBMCs (not recorded which). DNA of the CDR3: TGTGCCAGTAGTACCACCACGTGGATGATTGGTGCCCTCCACTTT. Its protein is CASSTTTWMIGALHF.